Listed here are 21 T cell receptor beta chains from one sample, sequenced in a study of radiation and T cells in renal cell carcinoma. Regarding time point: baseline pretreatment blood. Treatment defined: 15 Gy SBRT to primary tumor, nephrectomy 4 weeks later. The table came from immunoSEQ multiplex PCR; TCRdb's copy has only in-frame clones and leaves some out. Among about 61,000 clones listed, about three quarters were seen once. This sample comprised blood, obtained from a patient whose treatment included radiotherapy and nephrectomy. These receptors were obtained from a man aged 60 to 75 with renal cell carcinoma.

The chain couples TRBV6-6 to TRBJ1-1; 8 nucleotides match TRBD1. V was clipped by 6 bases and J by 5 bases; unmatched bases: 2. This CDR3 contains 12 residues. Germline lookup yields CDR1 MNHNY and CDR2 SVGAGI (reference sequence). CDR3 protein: CASSTGGTEAFF. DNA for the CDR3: TGTGCCAGCAGCACAGGGGGGACTGAAGCTTTCTTT.

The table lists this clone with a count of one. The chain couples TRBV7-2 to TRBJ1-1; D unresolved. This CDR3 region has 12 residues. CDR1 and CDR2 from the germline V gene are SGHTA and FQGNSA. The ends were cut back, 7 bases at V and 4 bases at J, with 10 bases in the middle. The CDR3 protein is CASTSSRTEAFF. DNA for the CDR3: TGTGCCAGCACCTCATCTCGCACTGAAGCTTTCTTT.

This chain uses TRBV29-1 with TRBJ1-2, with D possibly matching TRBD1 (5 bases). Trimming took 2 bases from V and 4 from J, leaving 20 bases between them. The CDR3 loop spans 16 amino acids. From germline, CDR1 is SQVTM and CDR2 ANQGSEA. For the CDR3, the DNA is TGCAGCGTTGAAAGACTGCGGGGAGGGGCCCCCTATGGCTACACCTTC. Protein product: CSVERLRGGAPYGYTF. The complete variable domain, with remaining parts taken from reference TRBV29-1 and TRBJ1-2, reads SAVISQKPSRDICQRGTSLTIQCQVDSQVTMMFWYRQQPGQSLTLIATANQGSEATYESGFVIDKFPISRPNLTFSTLTVSNMSPEDSSIYLCSVERLRGGAPYGYTFGSGTRLTVV.

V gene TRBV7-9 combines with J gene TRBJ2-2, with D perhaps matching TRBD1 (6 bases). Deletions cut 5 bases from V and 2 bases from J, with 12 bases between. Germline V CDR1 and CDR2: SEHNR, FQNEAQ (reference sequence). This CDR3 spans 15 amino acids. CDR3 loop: CASSPDRFNTGELFF. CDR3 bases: TGTGCCAGCAGCCCCGACAGGTTTAACACCGGGGAGCTGTTTTTT.

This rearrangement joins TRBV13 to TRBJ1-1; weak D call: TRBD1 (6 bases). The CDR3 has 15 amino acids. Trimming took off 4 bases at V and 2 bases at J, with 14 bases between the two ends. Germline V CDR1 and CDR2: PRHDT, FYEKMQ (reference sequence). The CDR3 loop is CASSSQGYLNTEAFF. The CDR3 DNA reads TGTGCCAGCAGCTCTCAGGGGTATTTAAACACTGAAGCTTTCTTT.

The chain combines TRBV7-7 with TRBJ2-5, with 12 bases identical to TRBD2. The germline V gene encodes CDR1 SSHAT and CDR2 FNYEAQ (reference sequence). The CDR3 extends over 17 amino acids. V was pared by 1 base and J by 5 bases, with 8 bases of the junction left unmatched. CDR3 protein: CASSLGLAGGPWETQYF. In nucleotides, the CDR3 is TGTGCCAGCAGCTTAGGGCTAGCGGGGGGGCCCTGGGAGACCCAGTACTTC. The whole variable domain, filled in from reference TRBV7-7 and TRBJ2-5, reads GAGVSQSPRYKVTKRGQDVTLRCDPISSHATLYWYQQALGQGPEFLTYFNYEAQPDKSGLPSDRFSAERPEGSISTLTIQRTEQRDSAMYRCASSLGLAGGPWETQYFGPGTRLLVL.

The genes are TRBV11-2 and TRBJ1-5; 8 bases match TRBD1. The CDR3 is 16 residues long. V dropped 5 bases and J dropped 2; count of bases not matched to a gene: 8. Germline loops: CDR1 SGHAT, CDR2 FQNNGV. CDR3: CASSLQGARGNQPQHF. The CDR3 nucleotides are TGTGCCAGCAGCCTCCAGGGGGCACGCGGCAATCAGCCCCAGCATTTT. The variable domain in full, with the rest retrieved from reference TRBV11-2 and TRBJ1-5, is EAGVAQSPRYKIIEKRQSVAFWCNPISGHATLYWYQQILGQGPKLLIQFQNNGVVDDSQLPKDRFSAERLKGVDSTLKIQPAKLEDSAVYLCASSLQGARGNQPQHFGDGTRLSIL.

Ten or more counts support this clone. The CDR3 loop reads CASSEAGGITEAFF. CDR3 DNA sequence: TGTGCCAGCAGTGAAGCAGGGGGAATCACTGAAGCTTTCTTT. The chain carries TRBV6-1 and TRBJ1-1, with a tentative D call TRBD1 (6 bases). Between the trimmed V and J ends, which lost 0 bases and 4 bases, there was a span of 9 bases. The CDR3 has 14 residues. The germline CDR1 and CDR2 sequences are MNHNS and SASEGT.

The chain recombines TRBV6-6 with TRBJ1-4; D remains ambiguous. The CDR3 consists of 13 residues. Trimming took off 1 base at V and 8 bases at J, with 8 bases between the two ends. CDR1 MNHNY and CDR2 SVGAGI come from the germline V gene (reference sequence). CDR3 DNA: TGTGCCAGCAGTTACTACTCAAACGAAAAACTGTTTTTT. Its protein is CASSYYSNEKLFF.

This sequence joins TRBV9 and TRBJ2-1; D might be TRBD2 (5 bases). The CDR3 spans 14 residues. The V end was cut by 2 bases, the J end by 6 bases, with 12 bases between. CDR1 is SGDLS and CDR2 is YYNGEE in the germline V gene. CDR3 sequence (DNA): TGTGCCAGCAGCGTGACTACCGGTCGCAATGAGCAGTTCTTC. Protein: CASSVTTGRNEQFF.

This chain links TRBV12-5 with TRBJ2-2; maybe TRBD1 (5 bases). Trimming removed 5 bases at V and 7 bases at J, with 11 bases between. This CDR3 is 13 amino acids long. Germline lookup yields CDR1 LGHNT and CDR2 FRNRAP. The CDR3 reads CASGPIGVGELFF. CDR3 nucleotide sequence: TGTGCTAGTGGTCCGATAGGGGTCGGGGAGCTGTTTTTT.

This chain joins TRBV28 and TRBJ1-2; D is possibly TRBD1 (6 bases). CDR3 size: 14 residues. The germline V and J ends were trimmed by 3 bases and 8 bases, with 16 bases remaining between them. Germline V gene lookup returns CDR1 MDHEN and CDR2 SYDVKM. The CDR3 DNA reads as TGTGCCAGCAGTTTCGCAACAGGGTGGAGCGGCTACACCTTC. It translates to CASSFATGWSGYTF.

In nucleotides, the CDR3 is TGTGCCAGCAGCAGGGTTATATTTCATGAGACCCAGTACTTC. Encoded protein: CASSRVIFHETQYF. The rearrangement joins TRBV21-1 to TRBJ2-5. TRBV21-1 is tagged as a pseudogene. The CDR3 has 14 amino acids.

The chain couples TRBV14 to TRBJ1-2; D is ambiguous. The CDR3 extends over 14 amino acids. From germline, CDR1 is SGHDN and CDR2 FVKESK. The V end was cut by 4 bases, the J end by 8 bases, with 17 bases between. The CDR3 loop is CASSPGYGHGGYTF. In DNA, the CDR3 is TGTGCCAGCAGCCCCGGATACGGTCACGGGGGCTACACCTTC.

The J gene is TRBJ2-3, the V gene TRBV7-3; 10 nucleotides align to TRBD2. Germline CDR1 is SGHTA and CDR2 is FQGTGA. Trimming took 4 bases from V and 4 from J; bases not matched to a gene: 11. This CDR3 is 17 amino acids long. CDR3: CASSSKNSAGGPDTQYF. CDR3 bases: TGTGCCAGCAGCTCAAAAAACTCAGCGGGAGGGCCAGATACGCAGTATTTT. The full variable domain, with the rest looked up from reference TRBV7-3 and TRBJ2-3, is GAGVSQTPSNKVTEKGKYVELRCDPISGHTALYWYRQSLGQGPEFLIYFQGTGAADDSGLPNDRFFAVRPEGSVSTLKIQRTERGDSAVYLCASSSKNSAGGPDTQYFGPGTRLTVL.

CDR3 protein: CAISVSLDLDTQYF. The CDR3 DNA reads as TGTGCCATCAGTGTATCTCTCGATCTAGATACGCAGTATTTT. V is TRBV10-3 and J is TRBJ2-3; no definite D call. In germline, CDR1 is ENHRY, CDR2 SYGVKD. V lost 4 bases and J lost 5, with 13 bases in between. This CDR3 is 14 amino acids long.

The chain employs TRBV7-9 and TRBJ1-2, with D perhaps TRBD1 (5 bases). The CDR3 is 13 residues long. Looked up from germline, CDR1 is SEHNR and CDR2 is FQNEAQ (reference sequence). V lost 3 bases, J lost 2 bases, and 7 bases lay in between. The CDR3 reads CASSFGQNYGYTF. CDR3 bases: TGTGCCAGCAGCTTCGGACAAAACTATGGCTACACCTTC.

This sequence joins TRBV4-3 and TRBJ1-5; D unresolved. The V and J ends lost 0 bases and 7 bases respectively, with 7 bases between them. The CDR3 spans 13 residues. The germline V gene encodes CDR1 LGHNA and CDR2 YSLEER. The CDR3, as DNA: TGCGCCAGCAGCCAAGATCTGAGGCAGCCCCAGCATTTT. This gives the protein CASSQDLRQPQHF.

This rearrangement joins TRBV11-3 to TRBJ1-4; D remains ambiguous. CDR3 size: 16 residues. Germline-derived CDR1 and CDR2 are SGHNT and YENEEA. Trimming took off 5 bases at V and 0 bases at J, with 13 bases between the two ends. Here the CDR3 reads CASSTTKISTNEKLFF. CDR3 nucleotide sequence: TGTGCCAGCAGCACCACTAAGATATCAACTAATGAAAAACTGTTTTTT.

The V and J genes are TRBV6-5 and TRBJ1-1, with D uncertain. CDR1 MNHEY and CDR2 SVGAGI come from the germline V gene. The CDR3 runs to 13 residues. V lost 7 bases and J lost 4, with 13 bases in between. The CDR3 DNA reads TGTGCCAGCATAGGGATAGAGGTCACTGAAGCTTTCTTT. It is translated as CASIGIEVTEAFF.

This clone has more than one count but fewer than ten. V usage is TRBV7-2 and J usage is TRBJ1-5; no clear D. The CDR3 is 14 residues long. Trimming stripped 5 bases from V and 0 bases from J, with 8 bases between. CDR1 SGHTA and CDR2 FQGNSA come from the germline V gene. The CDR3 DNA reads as TGTGCCAGCAGCGGTTGGAGTAGCAATCAGCCCCAGCATTTT. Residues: CASSGWSSNQPQHF. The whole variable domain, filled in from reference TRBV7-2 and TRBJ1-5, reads GAGVSQSPSNKVTEKGKDVELRCDPISGHTALYWYRQSLGQGLEFLIYFQGNSAPDKSGLPSDRFSAERTGGSVSTLTIQRTQQEDSAVYLCASSGWSSNQPQHFGDGTRLSIL.